Ten or more counts support the clone carrying this T cell receptor (beta chain). Its specificity is not known. This sample was taken from a study of early T cells in non-severe SARS-CoV-2 infection. Germline CDR1 and CDR2: GTSNPN and SVGIG (reference sequence). Trimming removed 2 bases at V and 6 bases at J, with 10 bases between. The CDR3 consists of 13 residues. TCRdb re-called the 5' RACE reads through MiXCR, storing one row per CDR3 protein. The top ten hold 5.5% to 8% of the sample, which has over 70,000 distinct CDR3 sequences, under 15% seen once. Study conclusions and caveats: Matching against VDJdb likely underestimated virus-specific expansions, favoring anti-spike CD8.

The sequencing input was whole blood. This TCR came from an adult who was a healthcare worker with PCR-confirmed SARS-CoV-2 infection or an uninfected control (not recorded which). The chain joins TRBV30 to TRBJ2-2; D may be TRBD1 (6 bases). The CDR3 nucleotides read TGTGCCTGGAGTCGACAGGTGGCCGGGGAGCTGTTTTTT. This sequence encodes CAWSRQVAGELFF.